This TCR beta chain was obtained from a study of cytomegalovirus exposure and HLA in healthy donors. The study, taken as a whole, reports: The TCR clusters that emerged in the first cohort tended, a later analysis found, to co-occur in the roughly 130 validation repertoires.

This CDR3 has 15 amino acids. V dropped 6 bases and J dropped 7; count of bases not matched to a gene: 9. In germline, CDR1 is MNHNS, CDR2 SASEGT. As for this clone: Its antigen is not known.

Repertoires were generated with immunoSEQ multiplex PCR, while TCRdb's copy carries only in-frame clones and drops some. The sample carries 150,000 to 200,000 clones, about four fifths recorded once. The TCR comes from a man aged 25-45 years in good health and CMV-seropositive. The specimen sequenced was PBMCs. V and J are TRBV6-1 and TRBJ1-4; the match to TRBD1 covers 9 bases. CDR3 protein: CASSLNSDRGEKLFF. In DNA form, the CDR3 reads TGTGCCAGCAGCTTGAACTCGGACAGGGGTGAAAAACTGTTTTTT.